This T cell receptor beta chain came from a study of T-cell memory formation after mild COVID-19. TCRdb re-called the 5' RACE reads with MiXCR, one entry per CDR3 protein. The table records 550,000 to 700,000 distinct CDR3 sequences, 15% to 20% of them present only once. This clonotype was observed many times. Its matching antigen is unknown. Overall study findings and caveats: Some clones that responded were present in memory (sampled pre-infection), which suggests cross-reactive memory joined.

V lost 0 bases to trimming and J lost 6 bases, with 9 bases between them. Germline CDR1 DFQATT, CDR2 SNEGSKA (reference sequence). This CDR3 contains 12 residues. The sequenced material came from PBMCs or a T cell subset sorted from them (not recorded which). This receptor was taken from an adult woman who had mild COVID-19 (a few samples of this study predate the infection). Cell type and time point are not known. The genes are TRBV20-1 and TRBJ2-7, with unresolved D. This CDR3 is CSARDGWGEQYF. The DNA of the CDR3 is TGCAGTGCTAGAGATGGTTGGGGCGAGCAGTACTTC.